This T cell receptor beta chain was recovered during a study of blood T cell repertoires in COVID-19. Data came from immunoSEQ multiplex PCR; TCRdb stores just in-frame clones and leaves some out. The top ten hold less than 2% of the sample, which has 430,000 or so clones, around 89% seen once. Allocation to cohorts depended on clinical history reported by the participants. The V end lost 4 bases, the J end lost 3 bases, and 16 bases lay between the germline ends. CDR3 size: 16 residues. The V gene's germline CDR1 is SGDLS and CDR2 YYNGEE. This TCR derives from a woman aged 40 to 50 who had recovered from COVID-19. The chain combines TRBV9 with TRBJ2-2; no reliable D call. The sample consisted of PBMCs or T cells enriched from blood (not recorded which). The CDR3 nucleotides are TGTGCCAGCAGCTTACGGGTAGTTGCCTACACCGGGGAGCTGTTTTTT. Translation: CASSLRVVAYTGELFF.